The 30 T cell receptor beta chains listed next were all sequenced from one sample in a study of cytomegalovirus exposure and HLA in healthy donors. A multiplex PCR was run with 60 Vbeta primers and 13 Jbeta primers. The protocol was immunoSEQ multiplex PCR, while the TCRdb copy is restricted to in-frame clones and leaves out a portion. The sample includes around 130,000 clones, 82% of them seen just once. Sequenced input: PBMCs. The origin of the receptors is a woman between 18 and 30 years old in good health and CMV-seronegative.

The rearrangement links TRBV29-1 to TRBJ1-3; 8 bases fit TRBD1. The CDR3 sequence is 15 residues long. With V trimmed by 7 bases and J by 0 bases, 8 bases remained unmatched. Germline values: CDR1 SQVTM, CDR2 ANQGSEA. The CDR3 is CSARTGLVSGNTIYF. CDR3 in DNA: TGCAGCGCTAGGACAGGGTTGGTCTCTGGAAACACCATATATTTT. Using reference TRBV29-1 and TRBJ1-3 for the parts outside the CDR3, the full variable domain is SAVISQKPSRDICQRGTSLTIQCQVDSQVTMMFWYRQQPGQSLTLIATANQGSEATYESGFVIDKFPISRPNLTFSTLTVSNMSPEDSSIYLCSARTGLVSGNTIYFGEGSWLTVV.

The J gene is TRBJ2-2, the V gene TRBV7-3; 7 bases map to TRBD1. J lost 6 bases, V lost 4 bases, and 5 bases had no gene match. This CDR3 has 14 amino acids. Germline V gene sequence: CDR1 SGHTA, CDR2 FQGTGA. The CDR3 DNA reads TGTGCCAGCAGCTCAAGACAGGGCCCCGGGGAGCTGTTTTTT. Amino acid sequence: CASSSRQGPGELFF.

The gene calls are TRBV5-1 and TRBJ2-1, with a possible D match to TRBD2 (6 bases). In germline, CDR1 is SGHRS, CDR2 YFSETQ. This CDR3 comprises 15 residues. Trimming took off 6 bases at V and 10 bases at J, with 23 bases between the two ends. The CDR3 sequence is CASTPRSGSLGEQFF. The CDR3 region has the DNA TGCGCCAGCACTCCGAGGAGCGGGTCATTAGGGGAGCAGTTCTTC.

This chain joins TRBV2 and TRBJ1-5, with a possible D match to TRBD1 (5 bases). The V gene's germline CDR1 is SNHLY and CDR2 FYNNEI. V lost 3 bases, J lost 2 bases, and 14 bases lay in between. This CDR3 has 16 amino acids. The CDR3 loop is CASSDGLGERNQPQHF. CDR3 nucleotides: TGTGCCAGCAGTGACGGTTTAGGGGAACGCAATCAGCCCCAGCATTTT.

CDR3 loop: CATDSSTANYGYTF. CDR3 nucleotide sequence: TGTGCCACCGACTCCTCGACAGCTAACTATGGCTACACCTTC. The chain carries TRBV10-3 and TRBJ1-2, with D possibly matching TRBD1 (5 bases). V lost 10 bases and J 0 bases, leaving 15 bases between the germline ends. The CDR3 covers 14 residues. Germline values: CDR1 ENHRY, CDR2 SYGVKD.

This clone was found a few times. The chain combines TRBV7-8 with TRBJ1-5; D is perhaps TRBD1 (6 bases). V was trimmed by 5 bases and J by 2 bases, leaving 13 bases between them. The CDR3 extends over 15 amino acids. Germline V CDR1 and CDR2: SGHVS, FQNEAQ. This CDR3 is CASSPGQTRNQPQHF. The CDR3, as DNA: TGTGCCAGCAGCCCCGGACAGACACGCAATCAGCCCCAGCATTTT.

The V and J genes are TRBV5-6 and TRBJ2-7, with D possibly TRBD1 on 6 matching bases. The CDR3 is 13 residues long. The germline CDR1 and CDR2 sequences are SGHDT and YYEEEE. Trimming pared 4 bases from V and 1 base from J, leaving 9 bases between. This CDR3 is CASSRTGSYEQYF. In nucleotides, the CDR3 is TGTGCCAGCAGCCGCACAGGGTCCTACGAGCAGTACTTC.

This clone was observed a few times. This chain links TRBV30 with TRBJ1-5; D gene unclear. Germline loops: CDR1 GTSNPN, CDR2 SVGIG (reference sequence). The CDR3 runs to 13 residues. Trimming cost V 0 bases and J 5 bases, with 8 bases left between them. In nucleotides, the CDR3 is TGTGCCTGGAGTGTTAGGCAGGATCAGCCCCAGCATTTT. It is translated as CAWSVRQDQPQHF.

The V gene is TRBV19, the J gene TRBJ1-2, with 10 positions matching TRBD1. The CDR3 has 16 residues. Germline CDR1 LNHDA, CDR2 SQIVND (reference sequence). J was trimmed by 7 bases and V by 4 bases; bases with no gene match: 12. The CDR3 reads CASSTPIGTGDAGYTF. The CDR3 bases are TGTGCCAGTAGTACCCCAATCGGGACAGGGGATGCTGGCTACACCTTC.

The J gene is TRBJ1-5, the V gene TRBV2; TRBD1 aligns across 8 bases. The germline gives CDR1 SNHLY, CDR2 FYNNEI. V shed 5 bases and J 4 bases; nucleotides not matched to a gene: 4. The CDR3 runs to 14 residues. DNA for the CDR3: TGTGCCAGCAGTCCGGACAGGGTGAATCAGCCCCAGCATTTT. Translation: CASSPDRVNQPQHF.

CDR3 nucleotides: TGTGCCAGCAGCGTAGTGTCGCGGGGGGCCTACAATGAGCAGTTCTTC. Translating gives CASSVVSRGAYNEQFF. This chain uses TRBV9 with TRBJ2-1; 8 nucleotides line up with TRBD2. V lost 0 bases and J lost 2; bases outside the gene matches: 4. There are 16 residues in the CDR3. Germline CDR1 SGDLS, CDR2 YYNGEE.

The rearrangement links TRBV7-2 to TRBJ2-2, with D perhaps matching TRBD2 (6 bases). CDR1 and CDR2 (germline): SGHTA, FQGNSA. V dropped 2 bases and J dropped 5 bases, with 15 bases sitting between them. The CDR3 totals 16 residues. CDR3 bases: TGTGCCAGCAGCTTAAGGTCGGGGGTGAGGACCGGGGAGCTGTTTTTT. Protein: CASSLRSGVRTGELFF.

The chain recombines TRBV5-6 with TRBJ1-2; tentatively, D is TRBD1 (5 bases). The CDR3 contains 12 residues. Trimming left V 3 bases short and J 5 bases short, with 8 bases between. The germline V gene has CDR1 SGHDT and CDR2 YYEEEE. CDR3 residues: CASSSQDYGYTF. The CDR3 bases are TGTGCCAGCAGCTCACAGGATTATGGCTACACCTTC. Full variable domain (rest looked up from reference TRBV5-6 and TRBJ1-2): DAGVTQSPTHLIKTRGQQVTLRCSPKSGHDTVSWYQQALGQGPQFIFQYYEEEERQRGNFPDRFSGHQFPNYSSELNVNALLLGDSALYLCASSSQDYGYTFGSGTRLTVV.

J is TRBJ1-5 and V is TRBV7-6, with D perhaps matching TRBD1 (6 bases). This CDR3 comprises 15 residues. The germline V and J ends were trimmed by 1 base and 7 bases, with 14 bases remaining between them. Germline V CDR1 and CDR2: SGHVS, FNYEAQ. Here the CDR3 DNA reads TGTGCCAGCAGCTTAGGGGCAGGGGTCGGGCAGCCCCAGCATTTT. It translates to CASSLGAGVGQPQHF.

In this sample, this clone turned up a few times. V gene TRBV7-9 combines with J gene TRBJ1-1; tentative D call: TRBD1 (5 bases). This CDR3 comprises 16 residues. Trimming cost V 0 bases and J 5 bases, with 16 bases left between them. CDR1 SEHNR and CDR2 FQNEAQ come from the germline V gene (reference sequence). The CDR3 reads CASSLASGGEWTEAFF. The CDR3 DNA reads TGTGCCAGCAGCTTAGCCTCTGGGGGGGAATGGACTGAAGCTTTCTTT.

V usage is TRBV2 and J usage is TRBJ2-1; D ambiguous. V was cut by 4 bases and J by 13 bases, with 11 bases left in between. Germline V gene lookup returns CDR1 SNHLY and CDR2 FYNNEI. The CDR3 has 11 residues. The CDR3 DNA reads TGTGCCAGCAGTGGTAGCTCAGATCAGTTCTTC. It encodes CASSGSSDQFF. The whole variable domain, remainder taken from reference TRBV2 and TRBJ2-1, is EPEVTQTPSHQVTQMGQEVILRCVPISNHLYFYWYRQILGQKVEFLVSFYNNEISEKSEIFDDQFSVERPDGSNFTLKIRSTKLEDSAMYFCASSGSSDQFFGPGTRLTVL.

This clone was counted only a few times. The CDR3 reads CASSLAGIPFEAFF. The CDR3 DNA reads as TGCGCCAGCAGCTTGGCGGGGATTCCTTTTGAAGCTTTCTTT. The chain recombines TRBV5-1 with TRBJ1-1; D gene uncertain. The CDR3 sequence is 14 residues long. Trimming took 0 bases from V and 7 from J, leaving 13 bases between them. The germline CDR1 and CDR2 sequences are SGHRS and YFSETQ. The full variable domain, its missing parts supplied by reference TRBV5-1 and TRBJ1-1, is KAGVTQTPRYLIKTRGQQVTLSCSPISGHRSVSWYQQTPGQGLQFLFEYFSETQRNKGNFPGRFSGRQFSNSRSEMNVSTLELGDSALYLCASSLAGIPFEAFFGQGTRLTVV.

The genes are TRBV11-1 and TRBJ2-1; TRBD2 agrees at 10 bases. CDR1 is SGHAT, CDR2 FQDESV, per germline (reference sequence). Losses at the gene ends were 5 bases for V and 4 bases for J; bases not matched to a gene: 8. CDR3 length: 16 residues. The CDR3 DNA is TGTGCCAGCAGCCGCGAACTAGCGGGGCGATACAATGAGCAGTTCTTC. Residues: CASSRELAGRYNEQFF. Supplemented by reference TRBV11-1 and TRBJ2-1, the full variable domain reads EAEVAQSPRYKITEKSQAVAFWCDPISGHATLYWYRQILGQGPELLVQFQDESVVDDSQLPKDRFSAERLKGVDSTLKIQPAELGDSAMYLCASSRELAGRYNEQFFGPGTRLTVL.

This chain links TRBV18 with TRBJ1-2; D possibly corresponds to TRBD1 (5 bases). CDR1 is KGHSH, CDR2 LQKENI, per germline. The V end was cut by 5 bases, the J end by 5 bases, with 21 bases between. The CDR3 spans 16 residues. The CDR3 sequence is CASSGGLPPPKYGYTF. The CDR3, as DNA: TGTGCCAGCTCAGGGGGACTACCCCCGCCGAAGTATGGCTACACCTTC. Using reference TRBV18 and TRBJ1-2 for the parts outside the CDR3, the full variable domain is NAGVMQNPRHLVRRRGQEARLRCSPMKGHSHVYWYRQLPEEGLKFMVYLQKENIIDESGMPKERFSAEFPKEGPSILRIQQVVRGDSAAYFCASSGGLPPPKYGYTFGSGTRLTVV.

This chain connects TRBV9 to TRBJ2-7, with D perhaps matching TRBD1 (7 bases). Trimming removed 2 bases from V and 6 bases from J, with 15 bases in between. Germline-derived CDR1 and CDR2 are SGDLS and YYNGEE. The CDR3 has 14 residues. CDR3 DNA sequence: TGTGCCAGCAGCGTGGACACAGGGGAGGTCGAGCAGTACTTC. Translating gives CASSVDTGEVEQYF.

V is TRBV19 and J is TRBJ2-3, with TRBD2 matching 8 bases. V was pared by 5 bases and J by 2 bases, with 9 bases of the junction left unmatched. This CDR3 is 16 amino acids long. Germline V gene lookup returns CDR1 LNHDA and CDR2 SQIVND (reference sequence). The CDR3 sequence is CASSLPAGAITDTQYF. CDR3 in DNA: TGTGCCAGTAGTCTACCAGCGGGGGCCATCACAGATACGCAGTATTTT.

The V call is TRBV7-9, the J call TRBJ1-1, with a weak D call TRBD1 (5 bases). Per the germline V gene, CDR1 is SEHNR and CDR2 is FQNEAQ (reference sequence). This CDR3 has 13 amino acids. The V end was cut by 3 bases, the J end by 5 bases, with 10 bases between. CDR3: CASSFQGWTEAFF. DNA of the CDR3: TGTGCCAGCAGCTTTCAGGGTTGGACTGAAGCTTTCTTT. The variable domain in full, with the rest retrieved from reference TRBV7-9 and TRBJ1-1, is DTGVSQNPRHKITKRGQNVTFRCDPISEHNRLYWYRQTLGQGPEFLTYFQNEAQLEKSRLLSDRFSAERPKGSFSTLEIQRTEQGDSAMYLCASSFQGWTEAFFGQGTRLTVV.

The J gene is TRBJ2-1, the V gene TRBV6-5; D not certain. Trimming removed 6 bases at V and 0 bases at J, with 12 bases between. The CDR3 runs 15 residues. Per the germline V gene, CDR1 is MNHEY and CDR2 is SVGAGI. The CDR3 spells CASSPYWSSYNEQFF. CDR3 in DNA: TGTGCCAGCAGCCCCTATTGGAGCTCCTACAATGAGCAGTTCTTC.

The gene calls are TRBV5-1 and TRBJ2-5, with 11 bases that match TRBD1. The CDR3 sequence is 15 residues long. The germline gives CDR1 SGHRS, CDR2 YFSETQ. Trimming removed 5 bases from V and 4 bases from J; junction bases left unmatched: 7. DNA of the CDR3: TGCGCCAGCAGACCGGACAGGGGGCGCGGAGAGACCCAGTACTTC. As protein: CASRPDRGRGETQYF.

This clone was counted once. The V and J genes are TRBV6-1 and TRBJ2-7; TRBD2 might be the D (5 bases). CDR3 length: 13 amino acids. The V and J ends lost 8 bases and 3 bases respectively, with 14 bases between them. Germline assignment: CDR1 MNHNS and CDR2 SASEGT. This CDR3 reads CASPGPRDYEQYF. CDR3 coding DNA: TGTGCCAGCCCCGGACCCCGGGACTACGAGCAGTACTTC.

The chain has TRBV4-2 and TRBJ2-5, with 7 bases matching TRBD2. The V segment lost 0 bases and the J segment 5 bases; nucleotides outside the gene matches: 6. Germline V CDR1 and CDR2: LGHNA, YNFKEQ. The CDR3 loop spans 15 amino acids. DNA of the CDR3: TGTGCCAGCAGCCAAGATCGACTAGCAGTGGAGACCCAGTACTTC. Translation gives CASSQDRLAVETQYF.

The gene calls are TRBV27 and TRBJ1-2; D perhaps matches TRBD1 (5 bases). This CDR3 is built from 12 residues. Germline V gene sequence: CDR1 MNHEY, CDR2 SMNVEV (reference sequence). Trimming pared 4 bases from V and 8 bases from J, leaving 11 bases between. The CDR3 DNA follows: TGTGCCAGCAGTTCCCAGGGCCGCGGCTACACCTTC. This gives the protein CASSSQGRGYTF.

V gene TRBV19 combines with J gene TRBJ2-5, with 7 nucleotides matching TRBD1. This CDR3 has 13 amino acids. CDR1 is LNHDA and CDR2 is SQIVND in the germline V gene (reference sequence). J gave up 0 bases and V 10 bases, and 5 bases lay outside the gene matches. The CDR3 nucleotides read TGTGCCACCCGGACAGGTAACCAAGAGACCCAGTACTTC. It encodes CATRTGNQETQYF. Full variable domain (remainder filled in from reference TRBV19 and TRBJ2-5): DGGITQSPKYLFRKEGQNVTLSCEQNLNHDAMYWYRQDPGQGLRLIYYSQIVNDFQKGDIAEGYSVSREKKESFPLTVTSAQKNPTAFYLCATRTGNQETQYFGPGTRLLVL.

This clone was recorded only once. The V and J genes are TRBV21-1 and TRBJ1-1; TRBD1 reflects the table's D call only, with no check against the DNA. TRBV21-1 is termed a pseudogene. The CDR3 contains 19 residues. The CDR3: CASRETGTGDLRENTEAFF. In DNA, the CDR3 is TGTGCCAGCAGAGAGACCGGGACAGGGGATTTAAGGGAGAACACTGAAGCTTTCTTT.

The rearrangement joins TRBV7-9 to TRBJ1-6, with 9 bases identical to TRBD1. This CDR3 comprises 15 residues. CDR1 and CDR2 (germline): SEHNR, FQNEAQ (reference sequence). V shed 4 bases and J 9 bases; nucleotides not matched to a gene: 7. CDR3 loop: CASSWTGTGRSPLHF. For the CDR3, the DNA is TGTGCCAGCAGCTGGACCGGGACAGGGCGTTCACCCCTCCACTTT.